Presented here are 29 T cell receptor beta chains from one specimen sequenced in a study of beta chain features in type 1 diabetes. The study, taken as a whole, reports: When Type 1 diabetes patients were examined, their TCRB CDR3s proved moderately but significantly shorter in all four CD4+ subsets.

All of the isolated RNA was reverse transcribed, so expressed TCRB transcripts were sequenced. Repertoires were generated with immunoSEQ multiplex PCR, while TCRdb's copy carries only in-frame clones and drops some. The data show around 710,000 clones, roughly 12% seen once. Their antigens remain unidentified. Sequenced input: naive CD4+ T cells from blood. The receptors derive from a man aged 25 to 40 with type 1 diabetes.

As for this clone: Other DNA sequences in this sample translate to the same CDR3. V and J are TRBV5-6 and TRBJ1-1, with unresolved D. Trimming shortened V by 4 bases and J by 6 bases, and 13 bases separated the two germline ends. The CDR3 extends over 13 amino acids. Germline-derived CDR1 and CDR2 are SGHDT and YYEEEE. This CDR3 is CASSLDLGPEAFF. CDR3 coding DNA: TGTGCCAGCAGCCTGGACCTCGGGCCTGAAGCTTTCTTT.

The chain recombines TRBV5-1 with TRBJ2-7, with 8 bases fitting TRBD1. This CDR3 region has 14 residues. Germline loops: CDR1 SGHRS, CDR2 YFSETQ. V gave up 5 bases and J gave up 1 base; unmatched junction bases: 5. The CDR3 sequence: CASRTGQGSYEQYF. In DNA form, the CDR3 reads TGCGCCAGCAGAACAGGACAGGGTTCCTACGAGCAGTACTTC.

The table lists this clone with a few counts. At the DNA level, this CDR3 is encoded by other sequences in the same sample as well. CDR3: CASSPGQGAYEQYF. CDR3 DNA: TGTGCCAGCTCACCCGGACAGGGGGCCTACGAGCAGTACTTC. The chain links TRBV18 to TRBJ2-7; 10 nucleotides agree with TRBD1. CDR1 and CDR2 (germline): KGHSH, LQKENI. The ends lost 3 bases at V and 2 bases at J; junction bases unmatched: 1. CDR3 length: 14 residues.

The CDR3 sequence: CASSIRSGTVYGYTF. The CDR3 bases are TGTGCCAGTAGTATAAGGTCCGGGACAGTCTATGGCTACACCTTC. The V gene is TRBV19, the J gene TRBJ1-2; 7 bases map to TRBD1. CDR1 is LNHDA and CDR2 is SQIVND in the germline V gene (reference sequence). CDR3 size: 15 residues. Unmatched junction bases numbered 7, after V lost 2 bases and J lost 4 bases.

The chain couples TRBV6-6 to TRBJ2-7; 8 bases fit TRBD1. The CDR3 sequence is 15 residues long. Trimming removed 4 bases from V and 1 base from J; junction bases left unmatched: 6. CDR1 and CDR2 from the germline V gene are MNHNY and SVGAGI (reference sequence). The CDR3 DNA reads TGTGCCAGCAGTTCAGACAGGACAGGGTCCTACGAGCAGTACTTC. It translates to CASSSDRTGSYEQYF.

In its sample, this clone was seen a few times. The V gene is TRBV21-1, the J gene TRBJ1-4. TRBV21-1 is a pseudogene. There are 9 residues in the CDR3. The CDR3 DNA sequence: TGTGCCAGGGGTGAAAAACTGTTTTTT. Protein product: CARGEKLFF.

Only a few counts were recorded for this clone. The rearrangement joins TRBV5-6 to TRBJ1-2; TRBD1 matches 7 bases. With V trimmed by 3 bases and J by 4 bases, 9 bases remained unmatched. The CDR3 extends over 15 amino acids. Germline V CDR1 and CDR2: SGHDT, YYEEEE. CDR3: CASSSFDRAGYGYTF. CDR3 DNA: TGTGCCAGCAGCTCCTTTGACAGGGCGGGCTATGGCTACACCTTC.

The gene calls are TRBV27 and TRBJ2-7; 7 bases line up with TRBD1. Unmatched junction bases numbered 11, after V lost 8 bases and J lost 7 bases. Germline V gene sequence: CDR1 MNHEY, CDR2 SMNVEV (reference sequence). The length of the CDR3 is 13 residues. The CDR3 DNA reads TGTGCCAGCTACAGGGGTCCTACGGGAGAGCAGTACTTC. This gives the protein CASYRGPTGEQYF.

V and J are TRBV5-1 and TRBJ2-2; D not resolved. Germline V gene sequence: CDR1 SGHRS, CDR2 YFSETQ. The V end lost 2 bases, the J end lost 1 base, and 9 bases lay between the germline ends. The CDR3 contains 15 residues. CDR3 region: CASSFRSGNTGELFF. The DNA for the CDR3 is TGCGCCAGCAGCTTCAGGAGTGGGAACACCGGGGAGCTGTTTTTT. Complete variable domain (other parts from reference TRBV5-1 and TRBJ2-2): KAGVTQTPRYLIKTRGQQVTLSCSPISGHRSVSWYQQTPGQGLQFLFEYFSETQRNKGNFPGRFSGRQFSNSRSEMNVSTLELGDSALYLCASSFRSGNTGELFFGEGSRLTVL.

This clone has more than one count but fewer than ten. The CDR3 loop reads CASSPPGRDETQYF. CDR3 bases: TGTGCCAGCAGTCCTCCGGGACGGGATGAGACCCAGTACTTC. The chain employs TRBV28 and TRBJ2-5; D is tentatively TRBD1 or TRBD2 (5 bases each). The V gene's germline CDR1 is MDHEN and CDR2 SYDVKM. This CDR3 comprises 14 residues. The ends were cut back, 5 bases at V and 5 bases at J, with 15 bases in the middle.

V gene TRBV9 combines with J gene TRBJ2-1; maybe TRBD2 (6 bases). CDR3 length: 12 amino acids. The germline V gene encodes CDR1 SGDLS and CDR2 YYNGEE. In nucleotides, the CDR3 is TGTGCGCCGATGGGAGGCAGGGCCCTCCAGTTCTTC. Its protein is CAPMGGRALQFF.

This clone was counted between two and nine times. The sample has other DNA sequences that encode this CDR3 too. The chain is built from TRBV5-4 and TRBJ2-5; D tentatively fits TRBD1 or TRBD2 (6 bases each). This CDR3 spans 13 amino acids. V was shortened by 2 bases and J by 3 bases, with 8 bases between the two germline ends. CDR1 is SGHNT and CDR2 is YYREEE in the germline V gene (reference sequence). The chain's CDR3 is CASSLRGEETQYF. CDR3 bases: TGTGCCAGCAGCTTAAGGGGGGAAGAGACCCAGTACTTC.

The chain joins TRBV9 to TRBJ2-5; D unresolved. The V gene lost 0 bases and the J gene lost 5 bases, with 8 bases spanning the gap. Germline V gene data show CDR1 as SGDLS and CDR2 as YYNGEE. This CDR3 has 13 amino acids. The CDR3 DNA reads TGTGCCAGCAGCGTAGATGGGGTGGAGACCCAGTACTTC. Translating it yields CASSVDGVETQYF.

The CDR3 region is CATTRGADNSPLHF. In DNA form, the CDR3 reads TGTGCCACCACCAGGGGAGCGGATAATTCACCCCTCCACTTT. J is TRBJ1-6 and V is TRBV7-2, with D perhaps TRBD1 (6 bases). V lost 10 bases and J 5 bases, leaving 15 bases between the germline ends. Germline assignment: CDR1 SGHTA and CDR2 FQGNSA. The CDR3 is made up of 14 amino acids.

DNA for the CDR3: TGTGCCAGCAGTTTGTCAGGGGCAGGTGGCTACACCTTC. This gives the protein CASSLSGAGGYTF. The gene calls are TRBV28 and TRBJ1-2; maybe TRBD1 (6 bases). The CDR3 is made up of 13 amino acids. Germline assignment: CDR1 MDHEN and CDR2 SYDVKM. The germline V and J ends were trimmed by 3 bases and 7 bases, with 12 bases remaining between them.

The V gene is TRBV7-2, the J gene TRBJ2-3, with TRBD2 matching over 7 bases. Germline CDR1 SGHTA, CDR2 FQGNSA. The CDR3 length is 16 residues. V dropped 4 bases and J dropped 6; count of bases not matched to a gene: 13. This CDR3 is CASSSGLDRSSDTQYF. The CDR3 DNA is TGTGCCAGCAGCTCCGGACTAGACCGTTCATCCGATACGCAGTATTTT. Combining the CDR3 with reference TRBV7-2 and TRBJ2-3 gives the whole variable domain GAGVSQSPSNKVTEKGKDVELRCDPISGHTALYWYRQSLGQGLEFLIYFQGNSAPDKSGLPSDRFSAERTGGSVSTLTIQRTQQEDSAVYLCASSSGLDRSSDTQYFGPGTRLTVL.

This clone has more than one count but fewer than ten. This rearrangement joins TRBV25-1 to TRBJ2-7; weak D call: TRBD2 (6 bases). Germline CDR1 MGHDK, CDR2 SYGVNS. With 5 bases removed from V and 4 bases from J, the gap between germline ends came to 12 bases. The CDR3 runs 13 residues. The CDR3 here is CASSPYGGYEQYF. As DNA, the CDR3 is TGTGCCAGCAGTCCCTATGGGGGGTACGAGCAGTACTTC.

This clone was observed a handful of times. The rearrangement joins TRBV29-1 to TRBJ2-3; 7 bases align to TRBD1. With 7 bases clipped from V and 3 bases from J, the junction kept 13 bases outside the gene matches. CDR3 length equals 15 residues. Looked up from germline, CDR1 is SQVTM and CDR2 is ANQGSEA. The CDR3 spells CSAAGWGTVTDTQYF. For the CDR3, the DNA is TGCAGCGCCGCAGGTTGGGGGACAGTGACAGATACGCAGTATTTT.

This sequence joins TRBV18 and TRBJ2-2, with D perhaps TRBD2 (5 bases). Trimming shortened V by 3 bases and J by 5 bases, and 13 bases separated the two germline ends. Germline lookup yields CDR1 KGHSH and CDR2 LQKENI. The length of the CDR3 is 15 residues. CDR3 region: CASSPRGTGTGELFF. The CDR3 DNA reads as TGTGCCAGCTCACCCCGGGGAACTGGTACCGGGGAGCTGTTTTTT.

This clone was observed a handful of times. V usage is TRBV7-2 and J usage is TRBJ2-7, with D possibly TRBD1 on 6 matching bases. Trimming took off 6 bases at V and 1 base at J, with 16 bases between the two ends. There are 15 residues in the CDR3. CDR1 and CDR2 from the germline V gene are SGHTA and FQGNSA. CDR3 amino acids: CASRTTGTQSYEQYF. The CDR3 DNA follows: TGTGCCAGCAGAACAACCGGGACACAGTCCTACGAGCAGTACTTC.

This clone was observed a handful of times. The CDR3: CASSGRTGGSEQYF. The DNA for the CDR3 is TGTGCCAGCAGCGGCCGGACAGGCGGGTCCGAGCAGTACTTC. J is TRBJ2-7 and V is TRBV11-1, with 7 bases lining up with TRBD1. The CDR3 has 14 residues. The germline CDR1 and CDR2 sequences are SGHAT and FQDESV (reference sequence). The V gene end was trimmed by 5 bases and the J gene end by 6 bases; junction bases not matched to a gene: 10. The full variable domain, rest sourced from reference TRBV11-1 and TRBJ2-7, is EAEVAQSPRYKITEKSQAVAFWCDPISGHATLYWYRQILGQGPELLVQFQDESVVDDSQLPKDRFSAERLKGVDSTLKIQPAELGDSAMYLCASSGRTGGSEQYFGPGTRLTVT.

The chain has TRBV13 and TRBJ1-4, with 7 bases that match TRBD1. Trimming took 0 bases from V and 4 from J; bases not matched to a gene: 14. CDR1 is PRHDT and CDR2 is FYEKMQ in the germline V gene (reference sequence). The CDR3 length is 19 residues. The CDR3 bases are TGTGCCAGCAGCTTAGGCCACAGGACAGGCCGCCTACGTAATGAAAAACTGTTTTTT. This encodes CASSLGHRTGRLRNEKLFF.

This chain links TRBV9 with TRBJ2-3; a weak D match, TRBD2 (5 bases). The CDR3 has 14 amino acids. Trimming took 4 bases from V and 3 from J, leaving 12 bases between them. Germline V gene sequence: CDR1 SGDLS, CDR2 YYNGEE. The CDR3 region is CASSPRGLTDTQYF. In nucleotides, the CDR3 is TGTGCCAGCAGCCCGAGAGGGCTGACAGATACGCAGTATTTT.

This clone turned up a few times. CDR3 bases: TGTGCCAGCAGTGCCCTAGGAGGAAGCATTGGCTACACCTTC. This translates into CASSALGGSIGYTF. The V gene is TRBV6-5, the J gene TRBJ1-2; no clear D gene. V lost 5 bases, J lost 7 bases, and 17 bases lay in between. Germline-derived CDR1 and CDR2 are MNHEY and SVGAGI. The CDR3 totals 14 residues.

CDR3 sequence: CASSVRQLPDYGYTF. The CDR3 nucleotides read TGTGCCAGCAGTGTGAGGCAACTTCCTGACTATGGCTACACCTTC. The V gene is TRBV2, the J gene TRBJ1-2; D uncertain. The germline V gene encodes CDR1 SNHLY and CDR2 FYNNEI. The CDR3 length is 15 residues. Trimming left V 4 bases short and J 3 bases short, with 15 bases between.

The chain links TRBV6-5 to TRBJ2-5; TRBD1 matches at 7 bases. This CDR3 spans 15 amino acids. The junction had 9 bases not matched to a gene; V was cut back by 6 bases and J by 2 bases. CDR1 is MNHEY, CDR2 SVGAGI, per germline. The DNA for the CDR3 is TGTGCCAGCAGACGGAAGGGGGCTTCTCAAGAGACCCAGTACTTC. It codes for CASRRKGASQETQYF.

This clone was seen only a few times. The CDR3: CASSAQGPVFNEQFF. The CDR3 DNA reads as TGTGCCAGCAGTGCGCAGGGCCCCGTTTTCAATGAGCAGTTCTTC. The chain joins TRBV25-1 to TRBJ2-1, with D perhaps matching TRBD1 (5 bases). Germline lookup yields CDR1 MGHDK and CDR2 SYGVNS. The V end lost 4 bases, the J end lost 6 bases, and 16 bases lay between the germline ends. The length of the CDR3 is 15 residues.

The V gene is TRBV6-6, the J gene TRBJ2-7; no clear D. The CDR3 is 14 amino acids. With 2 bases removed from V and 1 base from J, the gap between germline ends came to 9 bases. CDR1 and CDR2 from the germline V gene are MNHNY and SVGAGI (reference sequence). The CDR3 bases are TGTGCCAGCAGTTACACCGACCGGTCCTACGAGCAGTACTTC. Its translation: CASSYTDRSYEQYF.

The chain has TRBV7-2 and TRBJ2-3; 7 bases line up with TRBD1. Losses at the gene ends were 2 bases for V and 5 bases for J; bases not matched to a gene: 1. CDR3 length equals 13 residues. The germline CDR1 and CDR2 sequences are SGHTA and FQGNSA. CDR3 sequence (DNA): TGTGCCAGCAGCTTAACAGGGGAAGATACGCAGTATTTT. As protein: CASSLTGEDTQYF.